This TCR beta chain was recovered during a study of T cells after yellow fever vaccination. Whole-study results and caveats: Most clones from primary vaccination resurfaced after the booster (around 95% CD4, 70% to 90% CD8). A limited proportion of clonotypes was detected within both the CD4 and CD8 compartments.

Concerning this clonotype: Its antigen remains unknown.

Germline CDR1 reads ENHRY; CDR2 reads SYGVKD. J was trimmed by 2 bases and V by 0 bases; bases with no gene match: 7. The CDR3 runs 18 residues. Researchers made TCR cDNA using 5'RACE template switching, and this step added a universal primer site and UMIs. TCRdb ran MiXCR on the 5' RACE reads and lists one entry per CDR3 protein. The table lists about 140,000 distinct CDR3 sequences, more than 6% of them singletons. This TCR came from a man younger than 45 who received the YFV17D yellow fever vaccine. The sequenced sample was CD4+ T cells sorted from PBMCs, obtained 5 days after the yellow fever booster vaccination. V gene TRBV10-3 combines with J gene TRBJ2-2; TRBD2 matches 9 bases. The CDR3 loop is CAISESKASGVNTGELFF. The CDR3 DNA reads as TGTGCCATCAGTGAGTCGAAGGCTAGCGGGGTCAACACCGGGGAGCTGTTTTTT.